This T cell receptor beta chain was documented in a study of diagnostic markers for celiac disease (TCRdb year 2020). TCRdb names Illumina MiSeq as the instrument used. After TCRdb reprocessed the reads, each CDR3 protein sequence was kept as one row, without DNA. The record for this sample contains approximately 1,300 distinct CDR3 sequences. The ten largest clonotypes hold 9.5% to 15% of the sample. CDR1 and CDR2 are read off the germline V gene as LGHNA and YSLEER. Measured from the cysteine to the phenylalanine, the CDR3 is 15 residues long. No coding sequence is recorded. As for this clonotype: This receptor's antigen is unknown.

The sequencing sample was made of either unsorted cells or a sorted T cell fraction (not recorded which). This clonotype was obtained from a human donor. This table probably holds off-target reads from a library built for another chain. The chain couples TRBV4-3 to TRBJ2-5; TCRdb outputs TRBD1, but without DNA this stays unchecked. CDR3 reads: CASSQDRGRRETQYF.